Given below is one T cell receptor beta chain in context. No antigen is known for it. These data are taken from a study of T cell repertoires in cytomegalovirus infection. Study at large: Matching HLA type, along with CMV infection, was indicated by public TCR beta signatures. Study-wide results and caveats: In two of eight donors, the top clonotype was HLA-C-restricted CMV-specific.

Looked up from germline, CDR1 is SNHLY and CDR2 is FYNNEI. This CDR3 has 13 residues. With 1 base removed from V and 9 bases from J, the gap between germline ends came to 10 bases. Each CDR3 protein is one row after TCRdb ran MiXCR on the reads. The sample lists about 300,000 distinct CDR3 sequences, about a quarter occurring once. The sequence derives from a human donor in good health (CMV status not recorded). Some clones in this sample may be carry-over from other donors' samples. The rearrangement joins TRBV2 to TRBJ2-1; D remains ambiguous. The sample taken for sequencing was PBMCs. CDR3 sequence: CASSEENHGEQFF. DNA for the CDR3: TGTGCCAGCAGTGAAGAGAATCACGGTGAGCAGTTCTTC.